This TCR beta chain derives from a study of technical replicates of blood from a few donors (TCRdb year 2017). As to this clone: Its antigen is currently not known. Per-nucleotide qualities are absent, and no much larger clonotype sits a single base away.

The protocol used for the library was the immunoSEQ multiplex PCR assay. TCRdb limited this immuneACCESS table to in-frame rearrangements with V and J called. A share of clones is missing; checked studies link under half to unresolved V genes, and the rest is unexplained. Present in this sample are roughly 93,000 clones, around 95% of which were seen just once. Of the sample, roughly 0.2% falls within the top ten clones. V loses 2 bases of germline sequence and J loses 5 bases, and the interval between the two ends is 24 bases. From the cysteine up to the phenylalanine, the CDR3 has a length of 19 residues. Kept here is only the CDR3 DNA, which spans 57 bases and is read in frame from base 1. As encoded in the germline V gene, CDR1 is MRHNA while CDR2 is SNTAGT.

The chain is encoded by TRBV6-4 joined to TRBJ2-2; TRBD2 is possibly the D segment (6 matching bases). The receptor was derived from a human donor in good health. Sequenced: T cells isolated from PBMCs. CDR3 sequence: CASSDLVSKSGGGTGELFF. At the DNA level, the sequence is TGTGCCAGCAGTGACCTCGTGAGTAAGTCCGGGGGAGGAACCGGGGAGCTGTTTTTT.